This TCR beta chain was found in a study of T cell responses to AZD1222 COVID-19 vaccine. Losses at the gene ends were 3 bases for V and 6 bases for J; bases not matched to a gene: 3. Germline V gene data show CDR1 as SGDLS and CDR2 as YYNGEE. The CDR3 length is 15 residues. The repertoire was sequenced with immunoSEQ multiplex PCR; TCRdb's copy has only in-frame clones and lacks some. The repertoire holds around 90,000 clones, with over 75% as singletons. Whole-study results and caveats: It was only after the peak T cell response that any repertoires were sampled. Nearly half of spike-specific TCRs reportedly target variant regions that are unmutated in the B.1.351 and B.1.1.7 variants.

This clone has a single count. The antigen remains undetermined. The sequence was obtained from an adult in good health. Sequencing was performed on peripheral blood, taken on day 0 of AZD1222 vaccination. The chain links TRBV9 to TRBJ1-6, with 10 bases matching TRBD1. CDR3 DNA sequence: TGTGCCAGCAGCGCGACAGGGGGCGGTAATTCACCCCTCCACTTT. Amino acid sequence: CASSATGGGNSPLHF. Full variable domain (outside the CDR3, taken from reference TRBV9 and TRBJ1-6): DSGVTQTPKHLITATGQRVTLRCSPRSGDLSVYWYQQSLDQGLQFLIQYYNGEERAKGNILERFSAQQFPDLHSELNLSSLELGDSALYFCASSATGGGNSPLHFGNGTRLTVT.